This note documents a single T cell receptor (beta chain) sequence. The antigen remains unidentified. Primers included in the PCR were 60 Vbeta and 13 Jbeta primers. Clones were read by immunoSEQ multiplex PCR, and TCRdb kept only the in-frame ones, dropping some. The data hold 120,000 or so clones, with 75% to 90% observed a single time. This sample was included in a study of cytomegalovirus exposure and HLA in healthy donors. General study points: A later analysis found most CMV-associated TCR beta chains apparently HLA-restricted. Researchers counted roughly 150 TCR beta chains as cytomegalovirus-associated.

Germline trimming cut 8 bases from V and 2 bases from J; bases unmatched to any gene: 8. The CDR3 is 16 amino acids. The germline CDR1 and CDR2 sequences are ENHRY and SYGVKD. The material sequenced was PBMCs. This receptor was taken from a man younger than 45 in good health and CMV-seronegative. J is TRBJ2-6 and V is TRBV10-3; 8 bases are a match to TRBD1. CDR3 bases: TGTGCCATCGGCCCGGACAGGGTGGCTGGGGCCAACGTCCTGACTTTC. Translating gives CAIGPDRVAGANVLTF.